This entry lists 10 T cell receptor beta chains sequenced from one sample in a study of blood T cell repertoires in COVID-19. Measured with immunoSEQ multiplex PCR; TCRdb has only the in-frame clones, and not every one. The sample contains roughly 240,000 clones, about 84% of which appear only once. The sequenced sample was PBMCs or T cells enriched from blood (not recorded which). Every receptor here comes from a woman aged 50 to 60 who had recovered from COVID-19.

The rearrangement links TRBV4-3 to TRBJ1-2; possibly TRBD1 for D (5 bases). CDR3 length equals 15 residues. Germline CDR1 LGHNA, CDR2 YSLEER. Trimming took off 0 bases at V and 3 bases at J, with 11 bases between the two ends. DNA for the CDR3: TGCGCCAGCAGCCAAGATGCCAGGGCTGACTATGGCTACACCTTC. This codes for CASSQDARADYGYTF.

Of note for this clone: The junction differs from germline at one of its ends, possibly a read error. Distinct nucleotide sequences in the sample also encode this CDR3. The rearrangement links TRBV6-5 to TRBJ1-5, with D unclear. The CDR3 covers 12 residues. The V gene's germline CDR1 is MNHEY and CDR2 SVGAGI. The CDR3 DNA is TGTGCCAGTGGGGAGTTCAATCAGCCTCAGCATTTT. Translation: CASGEFNQPQHF.

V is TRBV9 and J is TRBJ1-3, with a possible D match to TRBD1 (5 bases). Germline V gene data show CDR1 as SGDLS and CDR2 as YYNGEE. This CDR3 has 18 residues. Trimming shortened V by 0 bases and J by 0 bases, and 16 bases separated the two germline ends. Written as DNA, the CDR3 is TGTGCCAGCAGCGTAGGGATAGGAGGGGCCTTCTCTGGAAACACCATATATTTT. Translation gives CASSVGIGGAFSGNTIYF.

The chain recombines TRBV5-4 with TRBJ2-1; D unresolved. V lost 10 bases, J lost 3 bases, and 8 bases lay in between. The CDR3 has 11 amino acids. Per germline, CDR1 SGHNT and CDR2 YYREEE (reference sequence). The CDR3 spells CAATSYNEQFF. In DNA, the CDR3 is TGTGCCGCCACAAGCTACAATGAGCAGTTCTTC.

CDR3 nucleotide sequence: TGTGCCTGGAGTGGACAATTGTCGAATTCACCCCTCCACTTT. Protein product: CAWSGQLSNSPLHF. The rearrangement joins TRBV30 to TRBJ1-6; the D is unclear. The V gene lost 1 base and the J gene lost 7 bases, with 11 bases spanning the gap. The CDR3 contains 14 residues. Per germline, CDR1 GTSNPN and CDR2 SVGIG (reference sequence).

The CDR3, as DNA: TGTGCCAGCAGTTTAAAGTTAGCTAACTATGGCTACACCTTC. Translated, it gives CASSLKLANYGYTF. The chain has TRBV27 and TRBJ1-2, with D unresolved. The CDR3 covers 14 residues. Germline lookup yields CDR1 MNHEY and CDR2 SMNVEV (reference sequence). Between the trimmed V and J ends, which lost 2 bases and 0 bases, there was a span of 7 bases.

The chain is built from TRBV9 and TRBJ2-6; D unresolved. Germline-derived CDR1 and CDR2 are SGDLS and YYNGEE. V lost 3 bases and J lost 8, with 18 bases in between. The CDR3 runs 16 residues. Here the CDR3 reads CASSAQTRLWSNVLTF. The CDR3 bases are TGTGCCAGCAGCGCCCAGACAAGGCTATGGTCCAACGTCCTGACTTTC.

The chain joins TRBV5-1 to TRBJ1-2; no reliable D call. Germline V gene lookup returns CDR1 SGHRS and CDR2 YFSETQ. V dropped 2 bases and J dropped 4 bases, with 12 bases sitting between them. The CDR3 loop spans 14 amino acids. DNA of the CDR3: TGCGCCAGCAGCTTCGAGGGTAGTGTCTATGGCTACACCTTC. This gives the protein CASSFEGSVYGYTF.

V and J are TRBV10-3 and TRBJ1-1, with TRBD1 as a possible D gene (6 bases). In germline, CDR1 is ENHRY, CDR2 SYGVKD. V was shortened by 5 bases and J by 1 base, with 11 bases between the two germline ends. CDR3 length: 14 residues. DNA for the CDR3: TGTGCCATCAGTCCCGGGACAACGAACACTGAAGCTTTCTTT. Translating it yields CAISPGTTNTEAFF.

CDR3 protein: CASSVGTVDNEKLFF. The CDR3, as DNA: TGTGCCAGCAGCGTAGGGACAGTCGACAATGAAAAACTGTTTTTT. The V call is TRBV9, the J call TRBJ1-4; a weak D match, TRBD1 (6 bases). The germline gives CDR1 SGDLS, CDR2 YYNGEE. V was clipped by 0 bases and J by 5 bases, with 11 bases between them. CDR3 length: 15 residues.